The 6 T cell receptor beta chains below all came from one sample that was sequenced in a study of persistence of HIV-infected CD4 T cells. Stimulation used 10 ug/mL lysate from CMV-infected fibroblasts. Memory cells lacking CD40L and CD69 with high CD45RO were sorted. These receptors have no known antigen. Sequencing used immunoSEQ version 4 in survey mode. The protocol was immunoSEQ multiplex PCR, while the TCRdb copy is restricted to in-frame clones and leaves out a portion. The sample includes about 50,000 clones, about four fifths of them seen just once. This material consisted of CD4+ T cells sorted from PBMCs after approximately 20-hour stimulation, taken from a patient who received antiretroviral therapy. Source of these receptors: an adult man with HIV who was CMV-seropositive.

J is TRBJ1-2 and V is TRBV6-2 or TRBV6-3; D unclear. V lost 4 bases to trimming and J lost 5 bases, with 14 bases between them. The germline gives CDR1 MNHEY, CDR2 SVGEGT. The CDR3 has 14 residues. The CDR3 reads CASSFVPVRYGYTF. Written as DNA, the CDR3 is TGTGCCAGCAGTTTTGTCCCGGTACGGTATGGCTACACCTTC.

This clone is a singleton in its sample. The chain combines TRBV5-1 with TRBJ1-2, with unresolved D. CDR3 length: 15 residues. The germline V and J ends were trimmed by 4 bases and 7 bases, with 20 bases remaining between them. Germline values: CDR1 SGHRS, CDR2 YFSETQ. The CDR3 loop is CASSGSGPTLGGYTF. For the CDR3, the DNA is TGCGCCAGCAGCGGATCGGGCCCCACCTTGGGTGGCTACACCTTC.

The genes are TRBV28 and TRBJ2-1; D is perhaps TRBD1 (6 bases). Germline V gene sequence: CDR1 MDHEN, CDR2 SYDVKM. V was pared by 9 bases and J by 4 bases, with 10 bases between. This CDR3 contains 12 residues. CDR3 DNA: TGTGCCAGTGGACAGAAATACAATGAGCAGTTCTTC. Its protein product is CASGQKYNEQFF.

CDR3 nucleotide sequence: TGTGCCAGCAGCCGACAGGGAACAGATACGCAGTATTTT. The encoded protein is CASSRQGTDTQYF. The genes are TRBV7-8 and TRBJ2-3; 7 nucleotides agree with TRBD1. After removal of 5 bases from V and 3 bases from J, the junction contained 2 bases not matched to a gene. Germline CDR1 SGHVS, CDR2 FQNEAQ. This CDR3 comprises 13 residues.

The table lists this clone with a few counts. The chain employs TRBV19 and TRBJ1-1, with TRBD1 identical over 7 bases. Per germline, CDR1 LNHDA and CDR2 SQIVND (reference sequence). The CDR3 covers 12 residues. Germline trimming cut 8 bases from V and 6 bases from J; bases unmatched to any gene: 6. The CDR3 loop is CASAHRGAEAFF. The CDR3 DNA reads as TGTGCCAGTGCCCACAGGGGCGCTGAAGCTTTCTTT. The variable domain in full, with the rest retrieved from reference TRBV19 and TRBJ1-1, is DGGITQSPKYLFRKEGQNVTLSCEQNLNHDAMYWYRQDPGQGLRLIYYSQIVNDFQKGDIAEGYSVSREKKESFPLTVTSAQKNPTAFYLCASAHRGAEAFFGQGTRLTVV.

Written as DNA, the CDR3 is TGTGCCTGGAGTACAGAACACTACGAGCAGTACTTC. This codes for CAWSTEHYEQYF. This chain links TRBV30 with TRBJ2-7, with no clear D. Germline-derived CDR1 and CDR2 are GTSNPN and SVGIG (reference sequence). This CDR3 region has 12 residues. V was pared by 2 bases and J by 3 bases, with 8 bases between.